These T cell receptor beta chains were read from a single sample in a study of blood T cell repertoires in COVID-19. The protocol was immunoSEQ multiplex PCR, while the TCRdb copy is restricted to in-frame clones and leaves out a portion. The sample consists of 53,000 or so clones, about 77% of them appearing once. Material for sequencing was peripheral blood. The receptor set was obtained from a man in his 70s with active or convalescent COVID-19. Each CDR3 is given with its conserved first and last residue. A D gene is named only where the DNA matches it firmly. For some rows the clone size is stated as once, few or many, or as a class when expanded; others skip it.

TRBD1,TRBV9,once,TRBJ1-4,CASSATGGNEKLFF,TGTGCCAGCAGTGCGACAGGGGGTAATGAAAAACTGTTTTTT
-,TRBV7-2,-,TRBJ2-6,CASSHFGAEGANVLTF,TGTGCCAGCAGCCACTTTGGGGCCGAAGGGGCCAACGTCCTGACTTTC
-,TRBV18,-,TRBJ1-1,CASSPRLGGNTEAFF,TGTGCCAGCTCACCACGGCTTGGAGGGAACACTGAAGCTTTCTTT
TRBD2,TRBV4-3,-,TRBJ2-3,CASSQDGGGGAFTQYF,TGCGCCAGCAGCCAAGACGGGGGCGGGGGGGCGTTTACGCAGTATTTT
-,TRBV2,-,TRBJ1-1,CASSEGRNTEAFF,TGTGCCAGCAGTGAGGGCCGGAACACTGAAGCTTTCTTT
TRBD2,TRBV4-2,-,TRBJ2-2,CASSQVAGGTTGELFF,TGTGCCAGCAGCCAAGTAGCGGGGGGGACCACCGGGGAGCTGTTTTTT
-,TRBV7-3,-,TRBJ1-1,CASSLTSTGPQGAFF,TGTGCCAGCAGCTTAACGAGTACGGGCCCTCAGGGAGCTTTCTTT
TRBD1,TRBV18,once,TRBJ2-2,CASSPNRGASTGELFF,TGTGCCAGCTCACCCAACAGGGGGGCATCTACCGGGGAGCTGTTTTTT
-,TRBV27,-,TRBJ1-4,CASSNAANEKLFF,TGTGCCAGCAGCAATGCGGCTAATGAAAAACTGTTTTTT
TRBD1,TRBV10-3,-,TRBJ1-1,CAISARQGKNTEAFF,TGTGCCATCTCGGCCCGACAGGGGAAGAACACTGAAGCTTTCTTT
TRBD1,TRBV12-5,few,TRBJ1-5,CASVLEGANQPQHF,TGTGCTAGTGTCTTGGAGGGGGCAAATCAGCCCCAGCATTTT
-,TRBV27,-,TRBJ1-3,CASSLMAGGNTIYF,TGTGCCAGCAGTTTAATGGCAGGAGGAAACACCATATATTTT
TRBD2,TRBV2,-,TRBJ2-1,CASRPSLAGPYNEQFF,TGTGCCAGCAGACCCAGCCTAGCGGGGCCCTACAATGAGCAGTTCTTC
TRBD1,TRBV7-6,-,TRBJ1-1,CASSPRQGRTEAFF,TGTGCCAGCAGCCCGCGACAGGGGAGGACTGAAGCTTTCTTT
-,TRBV30,-,TRBJ1-6,CAWKGGYNSPLHF,TGTGCCTGGAAGGGGGGGTATAATTCACCCCTCCACTTT
TRBD1,TRBV9,-,TRBJ1-2,CASSVVDRGNYGYTF,TGTGCCAGCAGCGTAGTGGACAGGGGTAACTATGGCTACACCTTC
TRBD2,TRBV6-5,-,TRBJ2-1,CASTRTSGDYNEQFF,TGTGCCAGCACCCGGACTAGCGGAGACTACAATGAGCAGTTCTTC
-,TRBV6-1,once,TRBJ2-3,CASSLGGASTDTQYF,TGTGCCAGCAGTCTCGGGGGTGCTAGCACAGATACGCAGTATTTT
TRBD2,TRBV7-2,-,TRBJ2-2,CASSPVAGSNTGELFF,TGTGCCAGCAGCCCCGTAGCGGGGTCGAACACCGGGGAGCTGTTTTTT
TRBD1,TRBV18,-,TRBJ1-1,CASSPSGQAPGAFF,TGTGCCAGCTCACCTTCTGGACAGGCCCCTGGGGCTTTCTTT
TRBD1,TRBV28,once,TRBJ1-4,CASSFVRGREKLFF,TGTGCCAGCAGTTTCGTCAGGGGGCGGGAAAAACTGTTTTTT
-,TRBV2,-,TRBJ2-5,CASNRQANLQETQYF,TGTGCCAGCAATAGACAGGCGAACCTTCAAGAGACCCAGTACTTC
TRBD2,TRBV13,-,TRBJ2-7,CASSLGRASGSFEQYF,TGTGCCAGCAGCTTAGGCAGGGCTAGCGGGAGTTTCGAGCAGTACTTC
-,TRBV11-3,-,TRBJ2-1,CASSVNPSSYNEQFF,TGTGCCAGCAGCGTCAATCCGAGCTCCTACAATGAGCAGTTCTTC